This T cell receptor (beta chain) was obtained from a study of blood T cell repertoires in COVID-19. Study details: Acute-phase and convalescent COVID-19 samples originated in the United States, Italy and Spain.

Original processing methods: Amplification from reference gene primers served as the basis for estimated nucleated cell counts. Measured with immunoSEQ multiplex PCR; TCRdb has only the in-frame clones, and not every one. V and J calls and clone size are copied from that table; D and trimming were computed from the DNA. The sample has some 150,000 clones; roughly 87% are singletons. The germline V gene encodes CDR1 LNHDA and CDR2 SQIVND (reference sequence). The CDR3 spans 14 residues. V lost 2 bases and J 8 bases, leaving 10 bases between the germline ends. Sequenced material: peripheral blood. This TCR was recovered from a woman aged 55-69 years who had recovered from COVID-19. The chain carries TRBV19 and TRBJ1-6; D is undetermined. CDR3 region: CASSIRTEDSPLHF. CDR3 nucleotides: TGTGCCAGTAGTATAAGAACTGAGGATTCACCCCTCCACTTT.